This T cell receptor beta chain was sequenced for a study of T cells after yellow fever vaccination. Study-level background: Fractions of low cell number were prepared using SMART-Seq v4 Ultra Low Input. Study-level points and caveats: Faster peaking, at day 5 versus 15, marked a secondary response that was weaker.

CDR1 is ENHRY, CDR2 SYGVKD, per germline. This CDR3 comprises 16 residues. V dropped 0 bases and J dropped 4 bases, with 12 bases sitting between them. In its sample, this clonotype was seen a few times. The antigen remains unidentified. UMIs and a universal primer site were added when TCR cDNA was made by 5'RACE template switching. TCRdb used MiXCR to reprocess the 5' RACE reads, holding one entry per CDR3 protein. In the table there are under 550,000 distinct CDR3 sequences, 21% of which are singletons. The source of this sequence is a man younger than 35 who received the YFV17D yellow fever vaccine. V is TRBV10-3 and J is TRBJ2-2, with a weak D call TRBD1 (5 bases). The sample here was PBMCs, taken 20 to 25 days after the first yellow fever vaccination. CDR3 nucleotide sequence: TGTGCCATCAGTGAGTCAGTCCAGGGTTTCACCGGGGAGCTGTTTTTT. Its protein is CAISESVQGFTGELFF.